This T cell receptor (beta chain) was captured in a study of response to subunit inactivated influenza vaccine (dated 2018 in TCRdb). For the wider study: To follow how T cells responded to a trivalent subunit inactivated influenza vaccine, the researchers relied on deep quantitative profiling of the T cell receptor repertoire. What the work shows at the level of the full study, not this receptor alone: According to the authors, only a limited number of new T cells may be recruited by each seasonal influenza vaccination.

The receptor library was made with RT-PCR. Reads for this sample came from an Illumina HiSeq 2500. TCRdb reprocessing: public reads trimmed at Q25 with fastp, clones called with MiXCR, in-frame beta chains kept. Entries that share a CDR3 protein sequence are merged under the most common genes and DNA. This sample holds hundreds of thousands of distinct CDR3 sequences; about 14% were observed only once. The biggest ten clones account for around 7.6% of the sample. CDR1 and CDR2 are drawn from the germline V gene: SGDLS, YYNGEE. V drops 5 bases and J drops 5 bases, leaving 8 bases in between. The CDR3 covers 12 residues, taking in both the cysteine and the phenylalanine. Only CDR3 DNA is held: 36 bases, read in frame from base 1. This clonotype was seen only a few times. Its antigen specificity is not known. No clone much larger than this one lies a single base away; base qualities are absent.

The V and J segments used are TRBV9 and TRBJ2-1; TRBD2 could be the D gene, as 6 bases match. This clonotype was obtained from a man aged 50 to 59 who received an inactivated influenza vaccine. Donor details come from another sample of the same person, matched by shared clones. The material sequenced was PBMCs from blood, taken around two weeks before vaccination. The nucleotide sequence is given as TGTGCCAGCAGTTGGACTAACAATGAGCAGTTCTTC. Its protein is CASSWTNNEQFF.